This entry concerns a single T cell receptor beta chain. The CDR3 is 13 residues long. The V end was cut by 3 bases, the J end by 4 bases, with 7 bases between. The V gene's germline CDR1 is MDHEN and CDR2 SYDVKM. These data originate in a study of T cells in localized non-small cell lung cancer. Some clones are missing from TCRdb's copy, which holds only in-frame ones; the method was immunoSEQ multiplex PCR. The table includes approximately 88,000 clones, approximately 91% detected once. The rearrangement uses TRBV28 and TRBJ2-1; no clear D gene. The sequence was obtained from a woman aged 40-70 years with stage II squamous cell lung carcinoma. Sequences were derived from PBMCs, sampled before any cancer treatment. The DNA for the CDR3 is TGTGCCAGCAGTTTCGATGGATACAATGAGCAGTTCTTC. Translating gives CASSFDGYNEQFF.